The sequence of this TCR beta chain was determined in a study of identifying expanded T cells in peripheral blood. Whole-study results and caveats: Differentially abundant clones: 1 to 1.5 between replicates, 16.4 at two to three weeks, less than 20 at four.

This clone has just one count. Its cognate antigen is unknown. CDR3 size: 15 residues. Per the germline V gene, CDR1 is SGHDT and CDR2 is YYEEEE. Trimming shortened V by 0 bases and J by 7 bases, and 14 bases separated the two germline ends. Using immunoSEQ multiplex PCR, the repertoire was profiled, and TCRdb retains in-frame clones only, with some absent. The sample carries roughly 82,000 clones, roughly 81% recorded once. This chain joins TRBV5-6 and TRBJ2-1; D may be TRBD1 or TRBD2 (5 bases each). The sequenced sample consisted of blood. This clonotype originated in a person aged 18-69 years in good health. The CDR3 region has the DNA TGTGCCAGCAGCTTGGCCCGGGGACCCTGGAATGAGCAGTTCTTC. The encoded protein is CASSLARGPWNEQFF.